These 3 T cell receptor beta chains were all obtained from the same sample, sequenced in a study of T cells in Graves' hyperthyroidism and ophthalmopathy. TCR beta CDR3 regions were amplified from RNA. Carried out on the TCR CDR3, a first-round RT-PCR used the HTBI primer set. TCRdb redid the calling of the multiplex PCR reads with MiXCR, one entry per CDR3 protein. The data hold hundreds of thousands of distinct CDR3 sequences, with 38% observed a single time. Source material: blood. The receptor source for this set is a man aged 18 to 29 with Graves' hyperthyroidism.

The rearrangement uses TRBV7-2 and TRBJ2-7, with D perhaps matching TRBD1 (6 bases). Germline-derived CDR1 and CDR2 are SGHTA and FQGNSA. With 3 bases removed from V and 2 bases from J, the gap between germline ends came to 20 bases. CDR3 length equals 17 residues. The CDR3: CASSLRDGTQNPYEQYF. The DNA for the CDR3 is TGTGCCAGCAGCTTGAGAGACGGGACACAAAACCCCTACGAGCAGTACTTC.

On this clonotype: At one of its ends the junction is not consistent with the germline gene, which may arise from a read error. The genes are TRBV27 and TRBJ1-5; D is perhaps TRBD1 (5 bases). CDR1 and CDR2 (germline): MNHEY, SMNVEV (reference sequence). The CDR3 contains 14 residues. CDR3 in amino acids: CASSLSGMGQPQHF. CDR3 nucleotide sequence: TGTGCCAGCAGTCTATCAGGGATGGGTCAGCCCCAGCATTTT.

This clonotype has just a few counts. The rearrangement joins TRBV20-1 to TRBJ1-5, with 8 bases matching TRBD1. Trimming at V came to 0 bases and at J to 0 bases, leaving 4 bases not matched to a gene. The CDR3 has 16 amino acids. Germline V gene lookup returns CDR1 DFQATT and CDR2 SNEGSKA (reference sequence). The CDR3 region has the DNA TGCAGTGCTAGAGATGAGGACAGGGATAGCAATCAGCCCCAGCATTTT. Amino acids: CSARDEDRDSNQPQHF.